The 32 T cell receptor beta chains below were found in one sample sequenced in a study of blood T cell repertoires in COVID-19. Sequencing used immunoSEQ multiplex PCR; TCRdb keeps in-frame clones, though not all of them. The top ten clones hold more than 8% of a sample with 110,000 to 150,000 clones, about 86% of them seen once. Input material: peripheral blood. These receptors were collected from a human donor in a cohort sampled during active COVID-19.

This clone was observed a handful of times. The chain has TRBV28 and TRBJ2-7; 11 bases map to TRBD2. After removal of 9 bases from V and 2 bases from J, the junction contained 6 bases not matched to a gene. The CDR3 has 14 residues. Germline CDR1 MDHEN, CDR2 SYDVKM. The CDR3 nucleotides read TGTGCCAGTGTCCTAGCGGGAGGTACCTACGAGCAGTACTTC. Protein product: CASVLAGGTYEQYF. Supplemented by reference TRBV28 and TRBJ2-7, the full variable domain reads DVKVTQSSRYLVKRTGEKVFLECVQDMDHENMFWYRQDPGLGLRLIYFSYDVKMKEKGDIPEGYSVSREKKERFSLILESASTNQTSMYLCASVLAGGTYEQYFGPGTRLTVT.

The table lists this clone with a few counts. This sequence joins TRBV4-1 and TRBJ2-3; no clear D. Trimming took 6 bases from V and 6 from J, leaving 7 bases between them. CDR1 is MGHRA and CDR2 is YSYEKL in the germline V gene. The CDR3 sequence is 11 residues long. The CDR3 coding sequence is TGCGCCAGCAGGTCCCTCGATACGCAGTATTTT. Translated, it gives CASRSLDTQYF.

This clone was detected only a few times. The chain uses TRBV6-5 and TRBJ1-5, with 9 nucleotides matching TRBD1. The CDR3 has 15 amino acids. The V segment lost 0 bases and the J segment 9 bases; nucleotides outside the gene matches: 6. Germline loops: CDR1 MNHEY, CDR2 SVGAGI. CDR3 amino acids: CASSYSTGGQWPQHF. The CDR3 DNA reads TGTGCCAGCAGTTACTCTACAGGGGGCCAATGGCCCCAGCATTTT.

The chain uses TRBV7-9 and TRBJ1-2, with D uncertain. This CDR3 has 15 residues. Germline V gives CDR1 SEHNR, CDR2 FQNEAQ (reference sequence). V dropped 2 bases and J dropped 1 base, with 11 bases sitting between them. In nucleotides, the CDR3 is TGTGCCAGCAGCTTACGAGAGGGCCTTAACTATGGCTACACCTTC. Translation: CASSLREGLNYGYTF.

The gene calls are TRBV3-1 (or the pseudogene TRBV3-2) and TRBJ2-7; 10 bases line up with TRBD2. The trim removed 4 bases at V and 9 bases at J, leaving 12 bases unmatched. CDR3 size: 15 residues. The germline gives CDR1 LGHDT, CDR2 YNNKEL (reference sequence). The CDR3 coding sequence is TGTGCCAGCAGCCTTGGGACTAGCGAGCTTGGACGGCAGTACTTC. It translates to CASSLGTSELGRQYF.

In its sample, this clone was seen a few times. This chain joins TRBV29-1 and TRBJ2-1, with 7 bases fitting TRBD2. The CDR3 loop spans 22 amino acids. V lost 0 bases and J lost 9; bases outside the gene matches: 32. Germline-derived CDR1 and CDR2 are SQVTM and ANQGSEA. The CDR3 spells CSVEDWDAFREVERFATSEQFF. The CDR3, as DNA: TGCAGCGTTGAAGATTGGGACGCCTTTCGGGAGGTGGAAAGGTTTGCCACCAGTGAGCAGTTCTTC.

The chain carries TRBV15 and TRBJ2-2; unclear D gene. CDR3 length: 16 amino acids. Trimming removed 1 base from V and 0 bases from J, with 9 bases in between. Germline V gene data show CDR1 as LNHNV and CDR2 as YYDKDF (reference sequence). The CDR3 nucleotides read TGTGCCACCAGCAGAGGAACAAAACCGAACACCGGGGAGCTGTTTTTT. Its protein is CATSRGTKPNTGELFF.

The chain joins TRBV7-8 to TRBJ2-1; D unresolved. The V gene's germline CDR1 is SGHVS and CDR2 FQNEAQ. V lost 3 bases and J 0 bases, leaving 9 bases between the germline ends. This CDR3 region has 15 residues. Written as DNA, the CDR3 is TGTGCCAGCAGCTTTGACTTCGACTCCTACAATGAGCAGTTCTTC. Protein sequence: CASSFDFDSYNEQFF.

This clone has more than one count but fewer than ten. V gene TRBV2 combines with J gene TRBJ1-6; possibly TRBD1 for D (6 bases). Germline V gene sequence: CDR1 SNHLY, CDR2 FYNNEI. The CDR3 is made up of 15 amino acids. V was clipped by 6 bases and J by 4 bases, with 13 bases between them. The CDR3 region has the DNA TGTGCCAGCAGGAGAACAGGGTCGTATAATTCACCCCTCCACTTT. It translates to CASRRTGSYNSPLHF.

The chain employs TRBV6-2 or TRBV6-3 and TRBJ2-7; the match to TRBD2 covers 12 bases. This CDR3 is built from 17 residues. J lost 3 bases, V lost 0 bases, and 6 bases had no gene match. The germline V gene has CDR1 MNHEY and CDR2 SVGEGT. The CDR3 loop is CASSYSTTSGSIYEQYF. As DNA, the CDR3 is TGTGCCAGCAGTTACTCGACGACTAGCGGGAGTATCTACGAGCAGTACTTC.

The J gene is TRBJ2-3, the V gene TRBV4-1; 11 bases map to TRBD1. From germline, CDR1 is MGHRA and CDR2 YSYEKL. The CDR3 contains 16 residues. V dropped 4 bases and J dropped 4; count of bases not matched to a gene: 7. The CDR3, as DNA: TGCGCCAGCAGCCCCATAGGACAGGGGGCCTCAGATACGCAGTATTTT. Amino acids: CASSPIGQGASDTQYF.

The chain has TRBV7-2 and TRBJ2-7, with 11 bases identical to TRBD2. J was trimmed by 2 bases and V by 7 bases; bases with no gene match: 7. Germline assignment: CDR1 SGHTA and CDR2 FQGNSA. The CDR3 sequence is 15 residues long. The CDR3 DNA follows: TGTGCCAGCACCCCGGGGACTAGCGGCCCCTACGAGCAGTACTTC. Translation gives CASTPGTSGPYEQYF.

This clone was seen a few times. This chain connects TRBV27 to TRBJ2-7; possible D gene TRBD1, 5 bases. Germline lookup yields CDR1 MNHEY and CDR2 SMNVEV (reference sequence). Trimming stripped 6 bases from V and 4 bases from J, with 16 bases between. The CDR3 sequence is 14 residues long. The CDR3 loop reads CASRLQGNGYEQYF. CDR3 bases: TGTGCCAGCAGGCTCCAGGGAAATGGGTACGAGCAGTACTTC.

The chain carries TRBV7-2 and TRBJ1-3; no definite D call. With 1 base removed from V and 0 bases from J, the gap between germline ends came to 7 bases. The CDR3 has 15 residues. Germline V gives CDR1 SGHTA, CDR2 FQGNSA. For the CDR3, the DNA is TGTGCCAGCAGCTTAGAAACAGCCTCTGGAAACACCATATATTTT. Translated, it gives CASSLETASGNTIYF.

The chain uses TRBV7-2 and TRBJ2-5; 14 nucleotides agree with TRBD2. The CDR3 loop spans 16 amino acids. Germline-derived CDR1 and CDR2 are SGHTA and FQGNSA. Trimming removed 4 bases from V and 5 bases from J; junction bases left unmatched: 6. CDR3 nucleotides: TGTGCCAGCAGCTCACCGACTAGCGGGGGGGTGGAGACCCAGTACTTC. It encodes CASSSPTSGGVETQYF.

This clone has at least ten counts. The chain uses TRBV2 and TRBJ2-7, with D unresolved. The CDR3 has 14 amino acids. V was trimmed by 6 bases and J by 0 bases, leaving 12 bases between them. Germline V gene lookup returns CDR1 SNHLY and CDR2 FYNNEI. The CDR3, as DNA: TGTGCCAGCAGGGTCGAGCCCGACTCCTACGAGCAGTACTTC. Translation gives CASRVEPDSYEQYF.

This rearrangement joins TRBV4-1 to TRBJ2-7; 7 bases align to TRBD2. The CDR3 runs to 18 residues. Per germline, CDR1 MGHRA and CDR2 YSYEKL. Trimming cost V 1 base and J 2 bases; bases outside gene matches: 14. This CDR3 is CASSQGRIAGRTTYEQYF. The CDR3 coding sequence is TGCGCCAGCAGCCAAGGACGGATAGCGGGCCGAACTACCTACGAGCAGTACTTC.

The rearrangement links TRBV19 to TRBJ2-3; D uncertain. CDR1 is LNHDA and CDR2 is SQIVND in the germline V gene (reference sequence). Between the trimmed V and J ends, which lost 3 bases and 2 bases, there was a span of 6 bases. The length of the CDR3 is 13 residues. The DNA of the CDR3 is TGTGCCAGTAGTATCCAAAACACAGATACGCAGTATTTT. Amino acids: CASSIQNTDTQYF.

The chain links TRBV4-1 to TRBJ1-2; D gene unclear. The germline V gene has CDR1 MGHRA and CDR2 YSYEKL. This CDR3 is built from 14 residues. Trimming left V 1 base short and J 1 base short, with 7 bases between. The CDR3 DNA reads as TGCGCCAGCAGCCAAGCTCCCGGTAACTATGGCTACACCTTC. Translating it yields CASSQAPGNYGYTF.

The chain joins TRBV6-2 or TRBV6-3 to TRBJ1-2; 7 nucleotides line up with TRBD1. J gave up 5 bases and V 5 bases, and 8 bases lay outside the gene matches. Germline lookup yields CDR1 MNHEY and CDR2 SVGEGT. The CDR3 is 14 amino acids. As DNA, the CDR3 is TGTGCCAGCAGTAGACAGGGTCCGAGGTATGGCTACACCTTC. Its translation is CASSRQGPRYGYTF.

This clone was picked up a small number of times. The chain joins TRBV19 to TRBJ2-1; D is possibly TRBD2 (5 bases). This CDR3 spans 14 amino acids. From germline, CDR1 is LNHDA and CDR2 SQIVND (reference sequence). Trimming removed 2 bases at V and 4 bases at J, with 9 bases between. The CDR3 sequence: CASSIRELYNEQFF. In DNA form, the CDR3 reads TGTGCCAGTAGTATACGGGAACTTTACAATGAGCAGTTCTTC.

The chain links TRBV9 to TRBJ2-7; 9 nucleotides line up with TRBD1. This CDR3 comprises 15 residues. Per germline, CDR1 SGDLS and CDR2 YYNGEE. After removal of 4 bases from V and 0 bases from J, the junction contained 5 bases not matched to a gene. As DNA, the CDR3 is TGTGCCAGCAGCCCCGACAGGGGGAGCTCCTACGAGCAGTACTTC. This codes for CASSPDRGSSYEQYF.

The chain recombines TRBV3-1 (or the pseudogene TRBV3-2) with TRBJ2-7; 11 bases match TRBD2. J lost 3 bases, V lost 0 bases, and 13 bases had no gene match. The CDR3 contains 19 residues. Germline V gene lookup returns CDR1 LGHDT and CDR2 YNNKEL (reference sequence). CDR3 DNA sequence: TGTGCCAGCAGCCAAGAGCAAGGGGGACTAGCGGACCCCCTCTACGAGCAGTACTTC. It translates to CASSQEQGGLADPLYEQYF.

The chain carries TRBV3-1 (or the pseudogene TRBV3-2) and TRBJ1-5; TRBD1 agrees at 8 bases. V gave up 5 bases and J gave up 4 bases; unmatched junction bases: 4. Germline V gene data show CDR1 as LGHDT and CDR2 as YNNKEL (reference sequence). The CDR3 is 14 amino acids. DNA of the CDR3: TGTGCCAGCAGCGACAGGGGCCCTAATCAGCCCCAGCATTTT. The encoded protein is CASSDRGPNQPQHF.

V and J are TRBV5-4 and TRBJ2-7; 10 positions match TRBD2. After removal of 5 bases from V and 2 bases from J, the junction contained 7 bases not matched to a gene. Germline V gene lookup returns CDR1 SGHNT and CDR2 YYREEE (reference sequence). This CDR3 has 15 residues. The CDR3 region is CASREREGPPYEQYF. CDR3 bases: TGTGCCAGCAGGGAGCGGGAGGGTCCCCCCTACGAGCAGTACTTC.

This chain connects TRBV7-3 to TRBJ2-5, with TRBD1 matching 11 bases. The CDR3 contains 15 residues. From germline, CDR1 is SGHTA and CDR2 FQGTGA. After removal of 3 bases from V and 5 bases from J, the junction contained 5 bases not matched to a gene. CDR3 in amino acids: CASSFGQGAGETQYF. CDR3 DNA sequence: TGTGCCAGCAGCTTTGGACAGGGGGCCGGGGAGACCCAGTACTTC.

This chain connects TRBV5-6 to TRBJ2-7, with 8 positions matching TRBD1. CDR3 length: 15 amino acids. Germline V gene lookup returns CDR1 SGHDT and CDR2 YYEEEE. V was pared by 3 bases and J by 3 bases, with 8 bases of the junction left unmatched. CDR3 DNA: TGTGCCAGCAGCTCTTTCGGACAGGGCAACTACGAGCAGTACTTC. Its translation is CASSSFGQGNYEQYF.

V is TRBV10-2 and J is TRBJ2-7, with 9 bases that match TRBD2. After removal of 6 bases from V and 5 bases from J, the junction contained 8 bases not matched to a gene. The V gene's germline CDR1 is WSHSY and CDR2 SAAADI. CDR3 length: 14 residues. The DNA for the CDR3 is TGCGCCAGCAGGGATAGCGGGAGAGTAAACGAGCAGTACTTC. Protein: CASRDSGRVNEQYF.

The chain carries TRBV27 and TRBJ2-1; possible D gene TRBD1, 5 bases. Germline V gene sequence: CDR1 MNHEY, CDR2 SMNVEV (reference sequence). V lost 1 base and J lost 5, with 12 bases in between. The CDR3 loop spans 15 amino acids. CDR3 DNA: TGTGCCAGCAGTTTATGGGCAGGGTTAGACAATGAGCAGTTCTTC. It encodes CASSLWAGLDNEQFF.

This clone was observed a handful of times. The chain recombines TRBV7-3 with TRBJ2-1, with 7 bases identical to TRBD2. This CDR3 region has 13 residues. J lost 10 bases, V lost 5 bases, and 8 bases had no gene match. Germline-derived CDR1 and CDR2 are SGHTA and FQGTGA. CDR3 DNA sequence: TGTGCCAGCAGCAACCTCTGGGGGGGAGAGCAGTTCTTC. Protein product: CASSNLWGGEQFF. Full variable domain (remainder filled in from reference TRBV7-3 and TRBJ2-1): GAGVSQTPSNKVTEKGKYVELRCDPISGHTALYWYRQSLGQGPEFLIYFQGTGAADDSGLPNDRFFAVRPEGSVSTLKIQRTERGDSAVYLCASSNLWGGEQFFGPGTRLTVL.

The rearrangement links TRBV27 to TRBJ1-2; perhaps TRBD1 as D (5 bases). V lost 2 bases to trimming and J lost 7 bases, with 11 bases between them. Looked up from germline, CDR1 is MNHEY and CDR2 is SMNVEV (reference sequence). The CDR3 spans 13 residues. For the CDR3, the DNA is TGTGCCAGCAGTTTAAGGGGAGGTGGTGGCTACACCTTC. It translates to CASSLRGGGGYTF.

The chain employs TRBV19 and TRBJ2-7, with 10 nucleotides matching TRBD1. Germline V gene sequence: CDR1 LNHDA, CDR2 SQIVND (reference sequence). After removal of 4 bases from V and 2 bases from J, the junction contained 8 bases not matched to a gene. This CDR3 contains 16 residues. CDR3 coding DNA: TGTGCCAGTAGTAAGACAGGGGGCGGACGCGCCTACGAGCAGTACTTC. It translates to CASSKTGGGRAYEQYF.